One sample yielded the 16 T cell receptor beta chains listed below, sequenced in a study of blood T cell repertoires in COVID-19. Data came from immunoSEQ multiplex PCR; TCRdb stores just in-frame clones and leaves some out. The table has under 350,000 clones, approximately 92% seen once. Material: peripheral blood. These receptors originate from a woman aged 30 to 39 with COVID-19, enrolled during active disease.

The chain is built from TRBV6-5 and TRBJ1-2; D might be TRBD1 (6 bases). The V gene's germline CDR1 is MNHEY and CDR2 SVGAGI. V lost 8 bases to trimming and J lost 0 bases, with 10 bases between them. CDR3 size: 13 residues. As DNA, the CDR3 is TGTGCCAGCTGGGCAGGGGCTAACTATGGCTACACCTTC. It translates to CASWAGANYGYTF.

CDR3 amino acids: CASSLGRASSYEQYF. The CDR3 nucleotides read TGTGCCAGCAGTTTAGGGCGGGCCAGCTCCTACGAGCAGTACTTC. V and J are TRBV27 and TRBJ2-7, with a weak D call TRBD2 (5 bases). V lost 2 bases and J lost 0, with 11 bases in between. The CDR3 is 15 amino acids. CDR1 MNHEY and CDR2 SMNVEV come from the germline V gene (reference sequence).

A word on this clone: A much larger clone differs by one base, so this may be a read error. Within the sample, other DNA sequences also encode this same CDR3. CDR3 loop: CASSLQGDQPQHF. CDR3 sequence (DNA): TGTGCCAGCTCCCTACAGGGGGATCAGCCCCAGCATTTT. The gene calls are TRBV18 and TRBJ1-5; TRBD1 aligns across 8 bases. With V trimmed by 6 bases and J by 5 bases, 3 bases remained unmatched. CDR1 and CDR2 from the germline V gene are KGHSH and LQKENI. The CDR3 extends over 13 amino acids. Using reference TRBV18 and TRBJ1-5 for the parts outside the CDR3, the full variable domain is NAGVMQNPRHLVRRRGQEARLRCSPMKGHSHVYWYRQLPEEGLKFMVYLQKENIIDESGMPKERFSAEFPKEGPSILRIQQVVRGDSAAYFCASSLQGDQPQHFGDGTRLSIL.

The rearrangement joins TRBV28 to TRBJ1-3; no clear D gene. Germline CDR1 is MDHEN and CDR2 is SYDVKM. The CDR3 covers 12 residues. Trimming took 2 bases from V and 8 from J, leaving 7 bases between them. The CDR3 DNA reads as TGTGCCAGCAGTTTACCGTCCTACACCATATATTTT. Translated: CASSLPSYTIYF.

The chain has TRBV15 and TRBJ1-4; 8 bases are shared with TRBD1. Germline CDR1 and CDR2: LNHNV and YYDKDF (reference sequence). After removal of 3 bases from V and 2 bases from J, the junction contained 2 bases not matched to a gene. The CDR3 totals 15 residues. The DNA for the CDR3 is TGTGCCACCAGCAGGGACAGGGTTACTAATGAAAAACTGTTTTTT. Protein: CATSRDRVTNEKLFF.

V is TRBV5-1 and J is TRBJ1-2; TRBD1 aligns across 9 bases. The CDR3 contains 12 residues. The ends lost 3 bases at V and 8 bases at J; junction bases unmatched: 2. Per germline, CDR1 SGHRS and CDR2 YFSETQ. Written as DNA, the CDR3 is TGCGCCAGCAGCTGGGACAGGGAAGGCTACACCTTC. This encodes CASSWDREGYTF.

This chain joins TRBV7-9 and TRBJ1-5; D ambiguous. The CDR3 contains 12 residues. Germline V gene data show CDR1 as SEHNR and CDR2 as FQNEAQ (reference sequence). Trimming cost V 2 bases and J 5 bases, with 4 bases left between them. CDR3 bases: TGTGCCAGCAGCTTAAGCCATCAGCCCCAGCATTTT. Protein sequence: CASSLSHQPQHF.

V gene TRBV7-9 combines with J gene TRBJ2-7; D perhaps matches TRBD1 (5 bases). The germline V gene has CDR1 SEHNR and CDR2 FQNEAQ (reference sequence). The CDR3 sequence is 14 residues long. V lost 0 bases, J lost 5 bases, and 11 bases lay in between. The CDR3 coding sequence is TGTGCCAGCAGCTTAGCGTCTGGGGCGAACGAGCAGTACTTC. This encodes CASSLASGANEQYF.

This rearrangement joins TRBV2 to TRBJ2-1, with 14 bases matching TRBD2. The V segment lost 4 bases and the J segment 8 bases; nucleotides outside the gene matches: 4. This CDR3 spans 15 amino acids. Looked up from germline, CDR1 is SNHLY and CDR2 is FYNNEI. The CDR3 loop reads CASSGGLAGGDEQFF. DNA for the CDR3: TGTGCCAGCAGTGGAGGACTAGCGGGAGGTGATGAGCAGTTCTTC.

This clone was seen just once. J is TRBJ2-1 and V is TRBV11-2, with D unclear. This CDR3 comprises 16 residues. V lost 5 bases, J lost 6 bases, and 20 bases lay in between. Germline lookup yields CDR1 SGHAT and CDR2 FQNNGV. CDR3 coding DNA: TGTGCCAGCAGCACCGAGCCCCGTGGTGCCCTCAATGAGCAGTTCTTC. Amino acids: CASSTEPRGALNEQFF.

The V gene is TRBV5-4, the J gene TRBJ2-7; 9 bases map to TRBD1. This CDR3 is built from 15 residues. Trimming cost V 0 bases and J 7 bases; bases outside gene matches: 8. CDR1 is SGHNT and CDR2 is YYREEE in the germline V gene (reference sequence). CDR3 bases: TGTGCCAGCAGCTTGGCCGGGACAGGGAATCATGAGCAGTACTTC. The encoded protein is CASSLAGTGNHEQYF.

This clone has a single count. The chain couples TRBV18 to TRBJ2-1, with D perhaps matching TRBD1 (5 bases). V dropped 4 bases and J dropped 2 bases, with 6 bases sitting between them. The CDR3 is 13 residues long. Germline lookup yields CDR1 KGHSH and CDR2 LQKENI. This CDR3 is CASSRGTYNEQFF. CDR3 in DNA: TGTGCCAGCTCACGGGGCACCTACAATGAGCAGTTCTTC.

This clone was seen just once. The CDR3, as DNA: TGTGCCAGCAGCCGAGGGTCAGGACAGCTGTTTTTT. Translating it yields CASSRGSGQLFF. The chain links TRBV2 to TRBJ1-4, with D maybe TRBD1 (6 bases). Germline V CDR1 and CDR2: SNHLY, FYNNEI. V lost 6 bases and J lost 14, with 16 bases in between. CDR3 size: 12 residues.

This clone was counted a single time. The V call is TRBV28, the J call TRBJ2-5, with TRBD2 matching 14 bases. Losses at the gene ends were 7 bases for V and 4 bases for J; bases not matched to a gene: 5. Germline CDR1 reads MDHEN; CDR2 reads SYDVKM. The CDR3 loop spans 15 amino acids. CDR3 amino acids: CASTLGTSGRETQYF. CDR3 in DNA: TGTGCCAGCACCCTAGGGACTAGCGGGAGAGAGACCCAGTACTTC.

The chain recombines TRBV4-1 with TRBJ1-5; TRBD1 might be the D (6 bases). Trimming took off 4 bases at V and 1 base at J, with 14 bases between the two ends. Germline V lookup: CDR1 MGHRA, CDR2 YSYEKL. The CDR3 is made up of 16 amino acids. The CDR3 region has the DNA TGCGCCAGCAGCCGATTGCAGGGGAAGAGCAATCAGCCCCAGCATTTT. Translating it yields CASSRLQGKSNQPQHF.

The V call is TRBV11-2, the J call TRBJ2-1, with TRBD2 matching 11 bases. The J segment lost 11 bases and the V segment lost 5 bases, leaving 5 bases of the junction unmatched. The V gene's germline CDR1 is SGHAT and CDR2 FQNNGV. The CDR3 consists of 13 residues. CDR3 in amino acids: CASSQIAGGQQFF. DNA for the CDR3: TGTGCCAGCAGCCAAATAGCGGGAGGGCAGCAGTTCTTC.